This TCR beta chain was sequenced for a study of metastatic and nonmetastatic thyroid tumors. About the study: It was across blood and tumor or nodule tissue from malignant and benign thyroid patients that repertoires were compared. Whole-study results and caveats: The study reportedly found significantly higher TCR beta diversity in malignant thyroid tumors than benign nodules, in blood and tumor.

There were no patients who had received any treatment before thyroid surgery. The germline CDR1 and CDR2 sequences are SQVTM and ANQGSEA. V was cut by 7 bases and J by 3 bases, with 5 bases left in between. The CDR3 totals 10 residues. This clone appeared many times. No antigen is known for it. Original data processing: To classify distant metastasis in papillary thyroid cancer, a model was built from CDR3 differences across clinicopathological groups. TCRdb re-clonotyped the PCR reads through MiXCR. These V and J calls derive from TCRdb rather than the authors' analysis. The sample includes about 35,000 clones, 25% to 30% of them seen just once.

The TCR originated in a female donor with papillary thyroid cancer or a benign thyroid nodule (not recorded which). Some clones in this sample may be carry-over from other donors' samples. The source material was blood. This chain uses TRBV29-1 with TRBJ2-3; D ambiguous. DNA for the CDR3: TGCAGCGCCTGGACAGATACGCAGTATTTT. Protein sequence: CSAWTDTQYF.